Presented here are 26 T cell receptor beta chains from one specimen sequenced in a study of OX40 agonist ivuxolimab in advanced cancers. Produced via immunoSEQ multiplex PCR; TCRdb's table is partial and in-frame only. The profile shows some 70,000 clones, 84% of them singletons. The specimen was CD4+ or CD8+ T cells sorted from blood, collected in a trial of the OX40 agonist ivuxolimab. These receptors originate from an adult with an advanced solid tumor such as melanoma, head and neck, liver or kidney cancer.

The chain has TRBV7-9 and TRBJ1-5; 10 nucleotides line up with TRBD1. V shed 3 bases and J 3 bases; nucleotides not matched to a gene: 5. The CDR3 sequence is 16 residues long. CDR1 and CDR2 from the germline V gene are SEHNR and FQNEAQ (reference sequence). Here the CDR3 DNA reads TGTGCCAGCAGCTTTTGGGGACAGGGGACCAATCAGCCCCAGCATTTT. It specifies CASSFWGQGTNQPQHF. The full variable domain, in which reference TRBV7-9 and TRBJ1-5 provide the parts outside the CDR3, is DTGVSQNPRHKITKRGQNVTFRCDPISEHNRLYWYRQTLGQGPEFLTYFQNEAQLEKSRLLSDRFSAERPKGSFSTLEIQRTEQGDSAMYLCASSFWGQGTNQPQHFGDGTRLSIL.

The chain couples TRBV10-3 to TRBJ1-1; D remains unclear. The CDR3 runs 14 residues. V lost 0 bases to trimming and J lost 4 bases, with 9 bases between them. Germline-derived CDR1 and CDR2 are ENHRY and SYGVKD. The CDR3 loop reads CAISESVGSTEAFF. The CDR3 nucleotides read TGTGCCATCAGTGAGTCGGTAGGCTCCACTGAAGCTTTCTTT.

This chain joins TRBV28 and TRBJ2-7; TRBD2 aligns across 9 bases. The CDR3 extends over 18 amino acids. V lost 6 bases, J lost 3 bases, and 18 bases stayed unmatched. Germline CDR1 is MDHEN and CDR2 is SYDVKM. The CDR3 spells CASSGMRGRASGSYEQYF. The CDR3 DNA reads as TGTGCCAGCAGCGGGATGCGCGGGAGGGCCTCGGGTAGCTACGAGCAGTACTTC.

The V call is TRBV19, the J call TRBJ2-7, with TRBD2 as a possible D gene (6 bases). Germline V CDR1 and CDR2: LNHDA, SQIVND (reference sequence). Trimming shortened V by 9 bases and J by 6 bases, and 18 bases separated the two germline ends. This CDR3 is 13 amino acids long. CDR3 residues: CASKGRRDSEQYF. The CDR3 DNA reads as TGTGCCAGCAAAGGTAGGCGGGATTCCGAGCAGTACTTC.

V and J are TRBV11-2 and TRBJ2-1; D unclear. Germline lookup yields CDR1 SGHAT and CDR2 FQNNGV. Trimming removed 0 bases from V and 2 bases from J, with 14 bases in between. The CDR3 loop spans 17 amino acids. CDR3 loop: CASSLDRASGPYNEQFF. CDR3 DNA sequence: TGTGCCAGCAGCTTAGATAGGGCCTCTGGCCCCTACAATGAGCAGTTCTTC.

The V gene is TRBV9, the J gene TRBJ2-1; 13 positions agree with TRBD2. The CDR3 covers 16 residues. CDR1 and CDR2 from the germline V gene are SGDLS and YYNGEE. V was pared by 4 bases and J by 9 bases, with 10 bases of the junction left unmatched. CDR3 residues: CASSRPGLAGVSEQFF. The CDR3 DNA reads TGTGCCAGCAGCCGCCCCGGACTAGCGGGAGTTAGTGAGCAGTTCTTC. Variable domain in full (rest from reference TRBV9 and TRBJ2-1): DSGVTQTPKHLITATGQRVTLRCSPRSGDLSVYWYQQSLDQGLQFLIQYYNGEERAKGNILERFSAQQFPDLHSELNLSSLELGDSALYFCASSRPGLAGVSEQFFGPGTRLTVL.

The V call is TRBV6-5, the J call TRBJ2-5, with TRBD2 as a possible D gene (5 bases). The CDR3 spans 13 residues. CDR1 MNHEY and CDR2 SVGAGI come from the germline V gene. V gave up 7 bases and J gave up 2 bases, with 11 bases separating them. CDR3 region: CASTLSGQETQYF. CDR3 coding DNA: TGTGCCAGCACCCTATCGGGGCAAGAGACCCAGTACTTC.

This sequence joins TRBV6-1 and TRBJ1-2; D uncertain. The CDR3 spans 14 residues. From germline, CDR1 is MNHNS and CDR2 SASEGT. V was clipped by 2 bases and J by 7 bases, with 14 bases between them. The CDR3 loop is CASSENLRGGGYTF. DNA for the CDR3: TGTGCCAGCAGTGAAAACCTTCGGGGAGGTGGCTACACCTTC.

The chain is built from TRBV30 and TRBJ2-5, with 8 bases identical to TRBD2. CDR1 and CDR2 (germline): GTSNPN, SVGIG (reference sequence). This CDR3 has 12 amino acids. V was pared by 7 bases and J by 4 bases, with 5 bases of the junction left unmatched. The CDR3: CALSGSGETQYF. The CDR3 nucleotides read TGTGCCTTGAGCGGGAGTGGAGAGACCCAGTACTTC.

This clone has only one observation. J is TRBJ2-7 and V is TRBV7-9; possibly TRBD1 for D (6 bases). The CDR3 runs to 15 residues. From germline, CDR1 is SEHNR and CDR2 FQNEAQ (reference sequence). V gave up 1 base and J gave up 5 bases, with 15 bases separating them. The CDR3 sequence is CASSLVGTGINEQYF. The CDR3 nucleotides are TGTGCCAGCAGCTTAGTAGGTACAGGGATAAACGAGCAGTACTTC.

The chain joins TRBV18 to TRBJ2-3; 8 bases fit TRBD2. The CDR3 loop spans 16 amino acids. The germline V gene encodes CDR1 KGHSH and CDR2 LQKENI. V gave up 2 bases and J gave up 2 bases; unmatched junction bases: 6. The CDR3 coding sequence is TGTGCCAGCTCACCATTGGGACTAGGGATCACAGATACGCAGTATTTT. Its protein product is CASSPLGLGITDTQYF.

This chain connects TRBV10-3 to TRBJ2-7; a weak D match, TRBD1 (5 bases). The V end was cut by 8 bases, the J end by 2 bases, with 25 bases between. The CDR3 contains 17 residues. CDR1 and CDR2 (germline): ENHRY, SYGVKD. The CDR3 DNA follows: TGTGCCATCGGAATGGCAGGGTCCCCTTCTGATCCCTACGAGCAGTACTTC. It is translated as CAIGMAGSPSDPYEQYF.

CDR3 in DNA: TGTGCCACCACCAGGAGCAACGAGCAGTACTTC. As protein: CATTRSNEQYF. The chain recombines TRBV2 with TRBJ2-7, with unresolved D. The CDR3 has 11 amino acids. Trimming shortened V by 10 bases and J by 5 bases, and 12 bases separated the two germline ends. The V gene's germline CDR1 is SNHLY and CDR2 FYNNEI.

The chain combines TRBV5-5 with TRBJ2-7; D gene unclear. The CDR3 is made up of 14 amino acids. In germline, CDR1 is SGHKS, CDR2 YYEKEE (reference sequence). Trimming pared 0 bases from V and 2 bases from J, leaving 9 bases between. The CDR3 loop is CASSLEVSPYEQYF. The CDR3 DNA follows: TGTGCCAGCAGCTTGGAAGTCTCTCCCTACGAGCAGTACTTC.

The chain carries TRBV15 and TRBJ1-2; D remains unclear. CDR1 and CDR2 (germline): LNHNV, YYDKDF (reference sequence). The CDR3 sequence is 16 residues long. The V gene lost 2 bases and the J gene lost 2 bases, with 15 bases spanning the gap. CDR3 in DNA: TGTGCCACCAGCAGATGGGGTTCCCTTCCAAACTATGGCTACACCTTC. Translated: CATSRWGSLPNYGYTF.

This clone was seen more than once but under ten times. The gene calls are TRBV2 and TRBJ2-3, with D unresolved. The CDR3 runs to 13 residues. Per the germline V gene, CDR1 is SNHLY and CDR2 is FYNNEI. V lost 7 bases and J 2 bases, leaving 10 bases between the germline ends. CDR3 nucleotide sequence: TGTGCCAGCAATCCACCCTTCACAGATACGCAGTATTTT. Translated: CASNPPFTDTQYF. Based on the CDR3 plus reference TRBV2 and TRBJ2-3, the full variable domain is EPEVTQTPSHQVTQMGQEVILRCVPISNHLYFYWYRQILGQKVEFLVSFYNNEISEKSEIFDDQFSVERPDGSNFTLKIRSTKLEDSAMYFCASNPPFTDTQYFGPGTRLTVL.

The chain employs TRBV10-3 and TRBJ2-7; D call uncertain. The germline gives CDR1 ENHRY, CDR2 SYGVKD. V lost 6 bases to trimming and J lost 6 bases, with 18 bases between them. The CDR3 has 14 residues. CDR3 amino acids: CAIRKGPEWGEQYF. The DNA of the CDR3 is TGTGCCATCAGAAAGGGCCCGGAGTGGGGCGAGCAGTACTTC.

This sequence joins TRBV5-1 and TRBJ2-5, with no clear D. CDR1 SGHRS and CDR2 YFSETQ come from the germline V gene. Trimming stripped 9 bases from V and 2 bases from J, with 17 bases between. The CDR3 length is 14 residues. The CDR3 spells CATSLGRLQETQYF. CDR3 coding DNA: TGCGCCACCTCACTCGGGCGCCTTCAAGAGACCCAGTACTTC. Looking up the rest from reference TRBV5-1 and TRBJ2-5 gives the full variable domain: KAGVTQTPRYLIKTRGQQVTLSCSPISGHRSVSWYQQTPGQGLQFLFEYFSETQRNKGNFPGRFSGRQFSNSRSEMNVSTLELGDSALYLCATSLGRLQETQYFGPGTRLLVL.

This clone was recorded only once. The genes are TRBV11-2 and TRBJ2-1, with 7 bases aligning to TRBD2. CDR3 length: 16 residues. The trim removed 5 bases at V and 5 bases at J, leaving 12 bases unmatched. Germline lookup yields CDR1 SGHAT and CDR2 FQNNGV. This chain's CDR3 is CASSPPFRGGDNEQFF. The CDR3, as DNA: TGTGCCAGCAGCCCCCCCTTCCGCGGGGGAGACAATGAGCAGTTCTTC.

This clone was recorded a few times. The chain employs TRBV7-2 and TRBJ2-7; possible D gene TRBD1, 6 bases. V was cut by 5 bases and J by 0 bases, with 8 bases left in between. The germline gives CDR1 SGHTA, CDR2 FQGNSA. The CDR3 totals 13 residues. As DNA, the CDR3 is TGTGCCAGCAGCGTACAGGGCTCCTACGAGCAGTACTTC. This translates into CASSVQGSYEQYF.

Here the CDR3 DNA reads TGTGCCAGCAGCACGGGTCCCGGGAGGGAAAAACTGTTTTTT. It specifies CASSTGPGREKLFF. The chain has TRBV7-2 and TRBJ1-4; the D is unclear. Trimming took 5 bases from V and 8 from J, leaving 15 bases between them. There are 14 residues in the CDR3. Germline values: CDR1 SGHTA, CDR2 FQGNSA.

This chain joins TRBV30 and TRBJ1-1, with a possible D match to TRBD1 (6 bases). The germline V gene has CDR1 GTSNPN and CDR2 SVGIG (reference sequence). This CDR3 comprises 14 residues. V was clipped by 3 bases and J by 10 bases, with 21 bases between them. The DNA for the CDR3 is TGTGCCTGGAGAACAGGGAATCCCCGAACACTAGCTTTCTTT. Its translation: CAWRTGNPRTLAFF.

This sequence joins TRBV7-9 and TRBJ2-7; D may be TRBD1 (6 bases). Trimming removed 5 bases from V and 3 bases from J, with 14 bases in between. The length of the CDR3 is 14 residues. The V gene's germline CDR1 is SEHNR and CDR2 FQNEAQ (reference sequence). Here the CDR3 DNA reads TGTGCCAGCAGCGCGGGCAGGGGCATCTACGAGCAGTACTTC. Amino acid sequence: CASSAGRGIYEQYF.

The genes are TRBV6-6 and TRBJ1-3, with 9 bases matching TRBD1. Per the germline V gene, CDR1 is MNHNY and CDR2 is SVGAGI (reference sequence). The CDR3 sequence is 16 residues long. V shed 8 bases and J 2 bases; nucleotides not matched to a gene: 10. In DNA, the CDR3 is TGTGCCAGCGGGGACAGGGCTCTTCTTACTGGAAACACCATATATTTT. It translates to CASGDRALLTGNTIYF.

This rearrangement joins TRBV6-6 to TRBJ2-7, with a weak D call TRBD2 (5 bases). The germline gives CDR1 MNHNY, CDR2 SVGAGI (reference sequence). This CDR3 is 16 amino acids long. The V and J ends lost 5 bases and 7 bases respectively, with 24 bases between them. The CDR3 DNA reads as TGTGCCAGCAGTCCCCCCCGTAGGGCAGGCCGGGGAGAGCAGTACTTC. It translates to CASSPPRRAGRGEQYF.

The rearrangement joins TRBV11-3 to TRBJ1-6; 9 bases fit TRBD1. The CDR3 contains 14 residues. The J segment lost 10 bases and the V segment lost 5 bases, leaving 6 bases of the junction unmatched. Germline CDR1 SGHNT, CDR2 YENEEA. CDR3 sequence (DNA): TGTGCCAGCAGCAAGAGACAGGGGGAGTCACCCCTCCACTTT. It specifies CASSKRQGESPLHF.